Described below is a single TCR beta chain sequence and its context. Its binding antigen is unknown. No base-level quality is on record; no much larger clone is a single base apart. These data are taken from a study of beta chain features in type 1 diabetes (dated by TCRdb to about 2018). Background for the entire study: Patients and healthy donors did not differ in mean age, gender distribution, total cell number or subset yield. A total of 107,917,701 sorted cells were examined across all samples, and a strong correlation was observed between cell number per subset and RNA yield. In the study, TCRB repertoires of sorted circulating CD4+ T cell subsets from recently diagnosed type 1 diabetes patients were compared with those of matched healthy donors. Regulatory and stem cell-like memory subsets were obtained from only 8 patients and roughly 8 healthy donors, while naive and central memory subsets were obtained from all 30 or so donors. General findings and caveats noted by the study authors: Because the HLA sub-analyses included only small numbers of individuals, any influence of HLA type on TCRB rearrangement was left unresolved. Sequencing cDNA rather than genomic DNA could over-represent highly expressing activated cells, although activation and CD3 levels did not differ between groups. Naive, central memory and regulatory TCRB repertoires appeared to be more similar among patients than among healthy donors. PCR may preferentially amplify shorter templates, but because patient and control samples were amplified and corrected together, any resulting skew would affect both groups equally. Patients with type 1 diabetes made fewer insertions and deleted more nucleotides at VDJ recombination sites, implying thymic rearrangement abnormalities. A moderate but significant shortening of TCRB CDR3 length was observed in type 1 diabetes patients in all four CD4+ subsets.

Each donor gave one peripheral blood draw, averaging roughly 100 mL, which was collected into heparinised tubes. A BD FACSAria II and a panel including CD45RO, CCR7, CD25, CD127, CD95 and CD27 were used to sort naive, central memory, regulatory and stem cell-like memory CD4+ T cells. A purity above 98% was achieved for all sorted populations. Right away, PBMCs were isolated by Lymphoprep density gradient centrifugation and were stained directly, with no culture step. So that batch effects would be minimized, each experiment stained and sorted samples in pairs, pairing one healthy donor with one patient. The entire isolated RNA was reverse transcribed using the High Capacity cDNA Reverse Transcription Kit, and thus expressed TCRB transcripts were sequenced. Deep immunoSEQ sequencing was performed on naive, central memory and regulatory T cell samples, with an average of roughly 3.6 million total reads per sample. After sorted cells were lysed in RLT buffer, RNA was extracted with DNase-treated RNeasy Micro or Mini kits, with the choice depending on cell number. To prevent cross-contamination, every cell subset was processed on its own, while patient and healthy donor samples were processed together. TCRB sequences were amplified from cDNA with the immunoSEQ multiplex PCR, producing 87-bp fragments spanning the CDR3 region. The amplicons were sequenced using the Illumina HiSeq platform. Per the authors' processing: PCR bias was corrected computationally using synthetic template baselines, and reads within Hamming distance 2 were collapsed, with unmergeable singletons discarded. Reads were aligned to IMGT to assign V, D and J genes, CDR3 length, and insertions or deletions at six rearrangement sites. Within each subset, clonotype counts were normalized to sorted cell number, after which true diversity and Gini coefficients were computed with the tcR R package. The overlap coefficient, calculated on TCRB nucleotide sequences, was used to measure repertoire sharing. The immuneACCESS repertoire file appears here via TCRdb, limited to in-frame rearrangements. These files lack a portion of the clones; in checked studies, under half of the deficit traces to unresolved V genes, and the cause of the others is not known. That table furnishes V, J and clone size, whereas the DNA furnished D and trimming. This sample comprises some 370,000 clones, around 10% of them detected only once. Of the sample, about 0.6% falls within the top ten clones.

The specimen sequenced was central memory CD4+ T cells from blood. This clonotype was obtained from a man younger than 40 with type 1 diabetes.

The CDR3 has the sequence CASSARTDEQFF. At the DNA level, the sequence is TGTGCCAGCAGCGCCCGTACCGATGAGCAGTTCTTC. This chain is built from TRBV9 and TRBJ2-1; the D gene is unclear. The trim is 3 bases for V and 8 bases for J, with a gap of 9 bases between the germline ends. The CDR3 runs 12 residues from the cysteine to the phenylalanine. Only the CDR3 portion is preserved as DNA: 36 bases, with reading frame beginning at the first base. The germline V gene encodes CDR1 SGDLS and CDR2 YYNGEE.